One and the same sample provided the 10 T cell receptor beta chains below, sequenced in a study of metastatic and nonmetastatic thyroid tumors (dated by TCRdb to about 2020). Library generation was performed with PCR. Sequencer: Illumina HiSeq 4000. The raw public reads went through TCRdb reprocessing: fastp at Q25, MiXCR clone calling, in-frame beta chains kept. This sample is represented by approximately 9,000 clones; approximately 31% of them were singletons. The ten largest clones capture roughly 17% of the sample. No patient had received any treatment before thyroid surgery. Sequenced sample: adjacent normal tissue. The receptor source for this set is a female donor with papillary thyroid cancer or a benign thyroid nodule (not recorded which). Some clones in this sample may be carry-over from other donors' samples.

In its sample, this clone was seen a few times. The chain uses TRBV7-6 and TRBJ1-1; 7 bases are a match to TRBD1. CDR1 and CDR2 (germline): SGHVS, FNYEAQ. The CDR3 runs to 13 residues. V dropped 5 bases and J dropped 6; count of bases not matched to a gene: 6. CDR3 region: CASSIDRESEAFF. CDR3 DNA sequence: TGTGCCAGCAGCATAGACAGGGAATCTGAAGCTTTCTTT.

As concerns this clone: At one boundary the junction diverges from the germline segment, which might be a read error. The rearrangement uses TRBV6-1 and TRBJ1-1; D is possibly TRBD1 (6 bases). The CDR3 loop spans 13 amino acids. Germline CDR1 and CDR2: MNHNS and SASEGT. In DNA, the CDR3 is TGTACCAGCAGTGACTGGGCAGGGGATCGAGCTTTCTTT. It codes for CTSSDWAGDRAFF.

This sequence joins TRBV3-1 and TRBJ2-1; D not resolved. The length of the CDR3 is 14 residues. Trimming took 0 bases from V and 10 from J, leaving 13 bases between them. CDR1 and CDR2 from the germline V gene are LGHDT and YNNKEL (reference sequence). CDR3 DNA: TGTGCCAGCAGCCAAGAGTACCCCGTTAGCGAGCAGTTCTTC. This encodes CASSQEYPVSEQFF.

The J gene is TRBJ1-5, the V gene TRBV6-1; D possibly corresponds to TRBD1 (5 bases). Germline V lookup: CDR1 MNHNS, CDR2 SASEGT. Trimming removed 8 bases at V and 7 bases at J, with 12 bases between. This CDR3 comprises 12 residues. The CDR3: CASHSGGQPQHF. The CDR3 bases are TGTGCCAGCCACAGCGGGGGGCAGCCCCAGCATTTT.

The chain recombines TRBV28 with TRBJ1-5, with D uncertain. V dropped 5 bases and J dropped 6 bases, with 17 bases sitting between them. This CDR3 is built from 15 residues. Germline V lookup: CDR1 MDHEN, CDR2 SYDVKM. CDR3 residues: CASSPIPGVGQPQHF. The CDR3 DNA follows: TGTGCCAGCAGTCCCATCCCCGGTGTGGGTCAGCCCCAGCATTTT. The variable domain in full, completed from reference TRBV28 and TRBJ1-5, reads DVKVTQSSRYLVKRTGEKVFLECVQDMDHENMFWYRQDPGLGLRLIYFSYDVKMKEKGDIPEGYSVSREKKERFSLILESASTNQTSMYLCASSPIPGVGQPQHFGDGTRLSIL.

The J gene is TRBJ2-7, the V gene TRBV6-5, with TRBD1 as a possible D gene (6 bases). Per germline, CDR1 MNHEY and CDR2 SVGAGI. Trimming pared 2 bases from V and 0 bases from J, leaving 8 bases between. This CDR3 region has 14 residues. Written as DNA, the CDR3 is TGTGCCAGCAGTTACGGACAGCGCTCCTACGAGCAGTACTTC. It translates to CASSYGQRSYEQYF.

J is TRBJ1-2 and V is TRBV20-1, with D unclear. Germline-derived CDR1 and CDR2 are DFQATT and SNEGSKA (reference sequence). The CDR3 has 12 residues. V was clipped by 7 bases and J by 5 bases, with 14 bases between them. This CDR3 reads CSVLDGDYGYTF. CDR3 bases: TGCAGTGTCCTGGACGGTGATTATGGCTACACCTTC.

Judged by abundance, this clone is medium-sized. The chain carries TRBV30 and TRBJ2-7, with 7 bases fitting TRBD1. J lost 3 bases, V lost 8 bases, and 7 bases had no gene match. This CDR3 spans 12 amino acids. Germline CDR1 and CDR2: GTSNPN and SVGIG (reference sequence). The CDR3 sequence: CALYRDSYEQYF. CDR3 in DNA: TGTGCCCTATACCGGGACAGCTACGAGCAGTACTTC.

V is TRBV6-1 and J is TRBJ2-7; D unclear. CDR1 and CDR2 from the germline V gene are MNHNS and SASEGT. V was cut by 6 bases and J by 5 bases, with 8 bases left in between. The CDR3 has 11 amino acids. The CDR3 DNA reads as TGTGCCAGCAGCCCAAGCGACGAGCAGTACTTC. Amino acids: CASSPSDEQYF.

This clone appeared many times. The chain has TRBV27 and TRBJ2-7; the D gene could be TRBD1 or TRBD2 (6 bases each). V was cut by 2 bases and J by 3 bases, with 14 bases left in between. There are 15 residues in the CDR3. Per germline, CDR1 MNHEY and CDR2 SMNVEV (reference sequence). CDR3 in DNA: TGTGCCAGCAGTTTAGGCGGGACATGGGACTACGAGCAGTACTTC. The encoded protein is CASSLGGTWDYEQYF.